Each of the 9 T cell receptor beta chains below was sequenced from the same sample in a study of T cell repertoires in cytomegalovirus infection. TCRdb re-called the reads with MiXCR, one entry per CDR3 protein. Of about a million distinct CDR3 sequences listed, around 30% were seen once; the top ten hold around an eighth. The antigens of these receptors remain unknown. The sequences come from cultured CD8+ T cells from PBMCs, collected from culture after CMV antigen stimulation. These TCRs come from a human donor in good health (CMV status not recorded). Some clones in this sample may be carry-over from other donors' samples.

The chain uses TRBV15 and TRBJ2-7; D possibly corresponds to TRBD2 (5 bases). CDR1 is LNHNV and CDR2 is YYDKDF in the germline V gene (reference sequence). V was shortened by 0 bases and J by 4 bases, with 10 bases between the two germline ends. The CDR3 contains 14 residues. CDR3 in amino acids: CATSRDGGPYEQYV. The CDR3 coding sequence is TGTGCCACCAGCAGAGACGGAGGTCCTTACGAGCAGTACGTC.

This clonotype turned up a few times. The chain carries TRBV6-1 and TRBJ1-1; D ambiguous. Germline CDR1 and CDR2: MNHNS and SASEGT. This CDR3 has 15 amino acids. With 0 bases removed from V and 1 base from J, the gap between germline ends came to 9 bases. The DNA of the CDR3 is TGTGCCAGCAGTGAAGCCGGATTACCGAACACTGAAGCTTTCTTT. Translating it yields CASSEAGLPNTEAFF.

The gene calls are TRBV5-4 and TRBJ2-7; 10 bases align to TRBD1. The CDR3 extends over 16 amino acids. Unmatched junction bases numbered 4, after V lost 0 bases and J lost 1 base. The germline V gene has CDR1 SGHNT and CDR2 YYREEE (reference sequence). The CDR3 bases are TGTGCCAGCAGCTTGGGACAGGGGGCCGGGTCCTACGAGCAGTACGTC. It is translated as CASSLGQGAGSYEQYV.

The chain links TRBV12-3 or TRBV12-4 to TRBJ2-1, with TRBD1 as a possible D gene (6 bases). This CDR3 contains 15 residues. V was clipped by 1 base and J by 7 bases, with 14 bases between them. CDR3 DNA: TGTGCCAGCAGTTTAGATGCAGGGGCCTTGAATGAGCAGTTCTTC. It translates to CASSLDAGALNEQFF.

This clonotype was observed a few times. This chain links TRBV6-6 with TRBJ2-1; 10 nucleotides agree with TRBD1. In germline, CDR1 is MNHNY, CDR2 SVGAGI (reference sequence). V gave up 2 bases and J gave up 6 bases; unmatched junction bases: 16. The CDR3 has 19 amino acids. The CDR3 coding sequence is TGTGCCAGCAGTTACCCCGGGACAGGGGCATTAGAGTCCCTCAATGAGCAGTTCTTC. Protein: CASSYPGTGALESLNEQFF.

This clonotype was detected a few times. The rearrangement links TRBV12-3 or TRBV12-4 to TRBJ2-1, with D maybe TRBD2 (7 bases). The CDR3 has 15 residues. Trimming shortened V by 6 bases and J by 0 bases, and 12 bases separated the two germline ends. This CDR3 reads CASSRGALSYNEQFF. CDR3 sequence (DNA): TGTGCCAGCAGCCGGGGGGCCCTCTCCTACAATGAGCAGTTCTTC.

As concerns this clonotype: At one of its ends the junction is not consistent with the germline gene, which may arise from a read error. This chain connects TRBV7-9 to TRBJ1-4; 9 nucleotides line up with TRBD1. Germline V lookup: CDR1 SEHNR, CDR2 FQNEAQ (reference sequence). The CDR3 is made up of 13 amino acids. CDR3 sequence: CASSLGSGTGMIF. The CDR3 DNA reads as TGTGCCAGCAGCTTAGGATCCGGGACAGGGATGATTTTT.

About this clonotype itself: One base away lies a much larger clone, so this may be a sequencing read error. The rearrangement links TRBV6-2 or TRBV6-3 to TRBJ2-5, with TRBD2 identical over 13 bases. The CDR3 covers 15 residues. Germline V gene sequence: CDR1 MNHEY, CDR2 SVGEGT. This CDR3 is CASSWTSGRQETLYF. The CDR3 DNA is TGTGCCAGCAGTTGGACTAGCGGGAGACAAGAGACCCTGTACTTC.

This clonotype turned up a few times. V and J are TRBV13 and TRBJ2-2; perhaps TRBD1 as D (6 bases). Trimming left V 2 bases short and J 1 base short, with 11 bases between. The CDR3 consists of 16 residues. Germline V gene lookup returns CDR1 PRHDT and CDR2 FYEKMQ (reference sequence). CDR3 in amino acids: CASSLMGAQNTGELFF. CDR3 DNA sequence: TGTGCCAGCAGCTTAATGGGGGCGCAGAACACCGGGGAGCTGTTTTTT.